These 3 T cell receptor beta chains originate from one sample sequenced in a study of cytomegalovirus exposure and HLA in healthy donors. Primers included in the PCR were 60 Vbeta and 13 Jbeta primers. Profiling relied on immunoSEQ multiplex PCR, and the TCRdb table lists in-frame clones only, not all of them. The sample lists approximately 190,000 clones; 60% to 80% were seen once. Sequencing input: PBMCs. The source of these receptors is a woman under 40 in good health and CMV-seropositive.

On this clone itself: Germline is not matched at one junction end, which may reflect a read error. This chain's CDR3 is CAIGDRGLYEQYF. The CDR3 DNA reads as TGTGCCATCGGTGACAGGGGGCTCTACGAGCAGTACTTC. V usage is TRBV10-3 and J usage is TRBJ2-7, with TRBD1 matching over 10 bases. The CDR3 runs to 13 residues. The germline V gene has CDR1 ENHRY and CDR2 SYGVKD.

The genes are TRBV6-6 and TRBJ1-4; D may be TRBD1 (5 bases). V lost 4 bases and J lost 5, with 17 bases in between. Per the germline V gene, CDR1 is MNHNY and CDR2 is SVGAGI (reference sequence). The CDR3 covers 16 residues. The CDR3 spells CASSSPYLGGNEKLFF. The CDR3 DNA reads TGTGCCAGCAGTTCTCCATACCTCGGGGGAAATGAAAAACTGTTTTTT.

This chain connects TRBV28 to TRBJ2-5; D remains unclear. Germline V lookup: CDR1 MDHEN, CDR2 SYDVKM. V was pared by 3 bases and J by 2 bases, with 4 bases between. This CDR3 region has 12 residues. The CDR3 DNA reads as TGTGCCAGCAGTTTCCGGCAAGAGACCCAGTACTTC. Its translation: CASSFRQETQYF.